Below are 24 T cell receptor beta chains sequenced from a single sample in a study of early T cells in non-severe SARS-CoV-2 infection. TCRdb reanalysed the 5' RACE reads using MiXCR and keeps one entry per CDR3 protein. Of fewer than 40,000 distinct CDR3 sequences listed, roughly 5.2% were seen once; the top ten hold 20% to 25%. The sample consisted of whole blood. The receptors here all came from an adult who was a healthcare worker with PCR-confirmed SARS-CoV-2 infection or an uninfected control (not recorded which).

This clonotype was found many times. This chain uses TRBV2 with TRBJ2-1, with D perhaps TRBD2 (5 bases). Trimming took off 4 bases at V and 7 bases at J, with 11 bases between the two ends. Germline-derived CDR1 and CDR2 are SNHLY and FYNNEI. The CDR3 runs 13 residues. CDR3 DNA sequence: TGTGCCAGCAGTGTTCCGGACTCAAATGAGCAGTTCTTC. This sequence encodes CASSVPDSNEQFF.

This clonotype was observed a few times. This rearrangement joins TRBV7-2 to TRBJ2-3; a weak D match, TRBD2 (6 bases). With 1 base removed from V and 2 bases from J, the gap between germline ends came to 19 bases. The CDR3 covers 18 residues. The V gene's germline CDR1 is SGHTA and CDR2 FQGNSA. In DNA, the CDR3 is TGTGCCAGCAGCTTAGGACGGCTTCGGCTAGCGATCACAGATACGCAGTATTTT. Protein product: CASSLGRLRLAITDTQYF.

This clonotype was recorded at least ten times. CDR3 protein: CASSLFAGAYEQYF. The CDR3 nucleotides read TGCGCCAGCAGCTTATTTGCAGGGGCCTACGAGCAGTACTTC. This chain uses TRBV5-1 with TRBJ2-7; D might be TRBD1 (6 bases). The CDR3 runs 14 residues. The germline V gene has CDR1 SGHRS and CDR2 YFSETQ. V gave up 2 bases and J gave up 2 bases, with 11 bases separating them.

This clonotype was counted at least ten times. V and J are TRBV7-6 and TRBJ2-1; D is perhaps TRBD1 or TRBD2 (6 bases each). The CDR3 covers 16 residues. The germline V and J ends were trimmed by 3 bases and 8 bases, with 20 bases remaining between them. The germline CDR1 and CDR2 sequences are SGHVS and FNYEAQ. CDR3 sequence: CASSLDRKGGGDEQFF. The CDR3 DNA sequence: TGTGCCAGCAGCTTGGATCGTAAGGGGGGAGGCGATGAGCAGTTCTTC.

This clonotype was counted at least ten times. The rearrangement links TRBV7-2 to TRBJ1-1, with 7 bases fitting TRBD1. V shed 3 bases, J shed 6 bases, and the junction held 4 bases outside the gene matches. The CDR3 has 13 residues. CDR1 and CDR2 (germline): SGHTA, FQGNSA. CDR3: CASSFNRGAEAFF. As DNA, the CDR3 is TGTGCCAGCAGCTTCAACAGGGGCGCTGAAGCTTTCTTT.

In this sample, this clonotype turned up many times. This chain links TRBV20-1 with TRBJ2-3, with 9 nucleotides matching TRBD2. J lost 0 bases, V lost 6 bases, and 10 bases had no gene match. The germline gives CDR1 DFQATT, CDR2 SNEGSKA (reference sequence). The CDR3 sequence is 16 residues long. Here the CDR3 reads CSATPLTSGSTDTQYF. DNA for the CDR3: TGCAGTGCAACACCCCTGACTAGCGGAAGCACAGATACGCAGTATTTT.

This clonotype was seen more than once but under ten times. The V call is TRBV20-1, the J call TRBJ2-1; the match to TRBD1 covers 10 bases. CDR3 length: 14 amino acids. Germline-derived CDR1 and CDR2 are DFQATT and SNEGSKA (reference sequence). V dropped 3 bases and J dropped 8; count of bases not matched to a gene: 7. In nucleotides, the CDR3 is TGCAGTGCTAGTACATGGACAGGGGGACATGAGCAGTTCTTC. Protein: CSASTWTGGHEQFF.

The table lists this clonotype with many counts. This chain's CDR3 is CASSLRTTSARDEQFF. The CDR3 region has the DNA TGTGCCAGCAGCTTGCGAACTACCTCAGCCAGGGATGAGCAGTTCTTC. The chain uses TRBV7-2 and TRBJ2-1; perhaps TRBD1 as D (5 bases). Looked up from germline, CDR1 is SGHTA and CDR2 is FQGNSA. Trimming shortened V by 3 bases and J by 8 bases, and 20 bases separated the two germline ends. CDR3 size: 16 residues.

This clonotype was detected a few times. V and J are TRBV3-1 and TRBJ2-7; 11 nucleotides align to TRBD1. This CDR3 has 16 residues. V lost 4 bases to trimming and J lost 3 bases; unmatched junction nucleotides: 8. CDR1 is LGHDT and CDR2 is YNNKEL in the germline V gene (reference sequence). This CDR3 reads CASSPARTGGFYEQYF. DNA for the CDR3: TGTGCCAGCAGCCCCGCCCGGACAGGGGGCTTCTACGAGCAGTACTTC.

This clonotype was picked up many times. This chain uses TRBV7-9 with TRBJ1-1; D unclear. The germline CDR1 and CDR2 sequences are SEHNR and FQNEAQ (reference sequence). V was clipped by 5 bases and J by 5 bases, with 12 bases between them. The length of the CDR3 is 13 residues. This CDR3 reads CASSLEGRTEAFF. CDR3 DNA: TGTGCCAGCAGCCTTGAAGGAAGGACTGAAGCTTTCTTT.

The chain joins TRBV6-2 or TRBV6-3 to TRBJ2-3, with D hard to call. V gave up 7 bases and J gave up 8 bases, with 16 bases separating them. Per the germline V gene, CDR1 is MNHEY and CDR2 is SVGEGT. The CDR3 consists of 13 residues. As DNA, the CDR3 is TGTGCCAGCAAAGAGTGGGTCACGAGTACGCAGTATTTT. Encoded protein: CASKEWVTSTQYF.

This chain links TRBV29-1 with TRBJ2-3, with 9 bases lining up with TRBD1. After removal of 7 bases from V and 8 bases from J, the junction contained 7 bases not matched to a gene. Germline V CDR1 and CDR2: SQVTM, ANQGSEA. The length of the CDR3 is 12 residues. CDR3 amino acids: CSGTTGGGTQYF. As DNA, the CDR3 is TGCAGCGGGACTACAGGGGGCGGTACGCAGTATTTT.

This clonotype has a count of ten or more. This chain uses TRBV11-2 with TRBJ2-7; the D gene is possibly TRBD2 (5 bases). The CDR3 is 15 amino acids. The ends were cut back, 2 bases at V and 0 bases at J, with 11 bases in the middle. The germline V gene has CDR1 SGHAT and CDR2 FQNNGV. CDR3 loop: CASSLSPEGSYEQYF. The CDR3, as DNA: TGTGCCAGCAGCTTAAGTCCCGAGGGCTCCTACGAGCAGTACTTC.

Ten or more counts support this clonotype. This sequence joins TRBV20-1 and TRBJ2-1; D unresolved. The CDR3 loop spans 14 amino acids. CDR1 is DFQATT and CDR2 is SNEGSKA in the germline V gene (reference sequence). Trimming took 4 bases from V and 3 from J, leaving 13 bases between them. The CDR3, as DNA: TGCAGTGCTAACGGGCAACTGGGCTACAATGAGCAGTTCTTC. Protein product: CSANGQLGYNEQFF.

This clonotype has only a few counts. The chain has TRBV7-2 and TRBJ1-5, with unresolved D. CDR1 and CDR2 (germline): SGHTA, FQGNSA. The CDR3 extends over 15 amino acids. The germline V and J ends were trimmed by 2 bases and 0 bases, with 8 bases remaining between them. The CDR3 reads CASSLWEYSNQPQHF. CDR3 nucleotide sequence: TGTGCCAGCAGCTTATGGGAATATAGCAATCAGCCCCAGCATTTT.

This clonotype was detected many times. The CDR3 bases are TGTGCCAGCAGTGGATGGCGGGGCCGCACAGATACGCAGTATTTT. Its translation is CASSGWRGRTDTQYF. This rearrangement joins TRBV6-2 or TRBV6-3 to TRBJ2-3; D is perhaps TRBD2 (6 bases). The germline gives CDR1 MNHEY, CDR2 SVGEGT. V lost 5 bases to trimming and J lost 1 base, with 13 bases between them. The CDR3 covers 15 residues.

This clonotype was recorded at least ten times. This sequence joins TRBV11-2 and TRBJ2-2; TRBD1 matches 9 bases. With V trimmed by 5 bases and J by 1 base, 5 bases remained unmatched. Germline CDR1 is SGHAT and CDR2 is FQNNGV. This CDR3 comprises 16 residues. CDR3 coding DNA: TGTGCCAGCAGCCGACAGGGGGAAAAGAACACCGGGGAGCTGTTTTTT. Amino acids: CASSRQGEKNTGELFF.

The table lists this clonotype with a few counts. This chain joins TRBV7-6 and TRBJ2-3; TRBD2 might be the D (6 bases). This CDR3 region has 15 residues. Germline loops: CDR1 SGHVS, CDR2 FNYEAQ. The V and J ends lost 1 base and 1 base respectively, with 9 bases between them. CDR3 protein: CASSLGPSGTDTQYF. The CDR3 nucleotides are TGTGCCAGCAGCTTAGGTCCTAGCGGCACAGATACGCAGTATTTT.

This clonotype was picked up many times. The J gene is TRBJ2-2, the V gene TRBV4-2; tentative D call: TRBD2 (6 bases). Germline CDR1 is LGHNA and CDR2 is YNFKEQ. The CDR3 contains 18 residues. Deletions cut 4 bases from V and 4 bases from J, with 22 bases between. CDR3 amino acids: CASSRRLGPGESTGELFF. CDR3 sequence (DNA): TGTGCCAGCAGCCGCCGGCTTGGGCCGGGAGAGAGCACCGGGGAGCTGTTTTTT.

The chain carries TRBV20-1 and TRBJ2-5, with D possibly TRBD2 on 6 matching bases. The ends were cut back, 6 bases at V and 5 bases at J, with 16 bases in the middle. The CDR3 loop spans 13 amino acids. Germline V lookup: CDR1 DFQATT, CDR2 SNEGSKA (reference sequence). Written as DNA, the CDR3 is TGCAGTGCCTCTGGAGGAGGGTCGGAGACCCAGTACTTC. This encodes CSASGGGSETQYF.

This clonotype was seen at least ten times. The V gene is TRBV6-2 or TRBV6-3, the J gene TRBJ1-1, with 7 bases lining up with TRBD1. V shed 5 bases, J shed 1 base, and the junction held 7 bases outside the gene matches. The CDR3 has 15 amino acids. Per germline, CDR1 MNHEY and CDR2 SVGEGT. Here the CDR3 reads CASSHRTGRNTEAFF. The CDR3 DNA reads as TGTGCCAGCAGTCACCGGACAGGAAGGAACACTGAAGCTTTCTTT.

Comments on this clonotype: A much larger clone lies a single base off, so this may be a read error. The chain employs TRBV6-2 or TRBV6-3 and TRBJ1-2; tentative D call: TRBD1 (6 bases). Germline CDR1 MNHEY, CDR2 SVGEGT. The CDR3 totals 13 residues. V lost 2 bases to trimming and J lost 6 bases, with 10 bases between them. CDR3 residues: CASSYAGANGYTF. The CDR3 coding sequence is TGTGCCAGCAGTTACGCAGGGGCCAATGGCTACACCTTC.

This clonotype occurred many times. The rearrangement uses TRBV18 and TRBJ2-7, with TRBD1 matching over 8 bases. V lost 6 bases to trimming and J lost 0 bases; unmatched junction nucleotides: 1. The germline CDR1 and CDR2 sequences are KGHSH and LQKENI. The CDR3 has 13 residues. CDR3 sequence (DNA): TGTGCCAGCTCGACAGGGGCCTCCTACGAGCAGTACTTC. This gives the protein CASSTGASYEQYF.

The chain joins TRBV29-1 to TRBJ2-5, with 9 bases that match TRBD2. Germline CDR1 and CDR2: SQVTM and ANQGSEA. The V gene end was trimmed by 3 bases and the J gene end by 2 bases; junction bases not matched to a gene: 13. The CDR3 is 17 amino acids. The CDR3 region has the DNA TGCAGCGTTGACGGGCTAGCGGGGAGCGAAAATCAAGAGACCCAGTACTTC. Translation: CSVDGLAGSENQETQYF.